This T cell receptor beta chain was identified in a study of cytomegalovirus exposure and HLA in healthy donors. The study's findings and limits: Altogether, 160 or so TCR beta chains were recorded as cytomegalovirus-associated. In a later analysis, HLA-associated TCR beta chains were more clonally expanded than equally common others.

Donors in the study were healthy people who gave bone marrow. While unrecorded immune exposures were likely, the donors were nominally healthy when sampled. Regarding this clone: Antigen specificity is unknown.

PCR employed 60 Vbeta and 13 Jbeta primers. Sequencing used immunoSEQ multiplex PCR; TCRdb keeps in-frame clones, though not all of them. Of about 170,000 clones in the sample, approximately 80% were seen once. This receptor was obtained from a young man in good health and CMV-seronegative. The sequenced sample consisted of PBMCs.

The CDR3 nucleotides read TGTGCCAGCAGGGAGGGTCCTGGCTACACCTTC. Protein product: CASREGPGYTF. V usage is TRBV6-1 and J usage is TRBJ1-2; D call uncertain. Between the trimmed V and J ends, which lost 6 bases and 7 bases, there was a span of 9 bases. The germline gives CDR1 MNHNS, CDR2 SASEGT. This CDR3 is built from 11 residues.